This is a list of T cell receptor beta chains from one sample in a study of T-cell reconstitution after alpha-beta-depleted transplantation in children. Via MiXCR, TCRdb re-called the PCR reads, giving one row per CDR3 protein. The data show about 500,000 distinct CDR3 sequences, with about 30% seen just once and around 2.3% held by the top ten. The starting material was PBMCs from the stem cell graft donor, obtained from the stem cell graft. The source of these receptors is a human donor who donated a stem cell graft to a child with aplastic anemia. Both conserved end residues are part of each CDR3. The order of the fields is J gene, V gene, clone size, D gene, CDR3 protein, CDR3 DNA. D genes are given only for firm matches. Clone size appears in some rows only: once, few, many, or a class for an expanded clone.

j_gene: TRBJ1-1
v_gene: TRBV4-3
abundance: .
d_gene: .
CDR3aa: CASSQRIAGNEAFF
CDR3nt: TGCGCCAGCAGCCAAAGGATTGCAGGGAATGAAGCTTTCTTT

j_gene: TRBJ1-2
v_gene: TRBV29-1
abundance: .
d_gene: TRBD1
CDR3aa: CSVEDNRGLGYGYTF
CDR3nt: TGCAGCGTTGAAGATAATAGGGGGCTGGGCTATGGCTACACCTTC

j_gene: TRBJ2-1
v_gene: TRBV6-2/TRBV6-3
abundance: .
d_gene: TRBD2
CDR3aa: CASRTRGLAWGGEQFF
CDR3nt: TGTGCCAGCAGGACGAGGGGACTAGCGTGGGGTGGTGAGCAGTTCTTC

j_gene: TRBJ2-2
v_gene: TRBV7-3
abundance: .
d_gene: TRBD2
CDR3aa: CASSLLGRLAGGANTGELFF
CDR3nt: TGTGCCAGCAGCCTCCTAGGCAGACTAGCGGGAGGCGCGAACACCGGGGAGCTGTTTTTT

j_gene: TRBJ2-5
v_gene: TRBV20-1
abundance: few
d_gene: TRBD2
CDR3aa: CSAREGLAGVAQETQYF
CDR3nt: TGCAGTGCTAGAGAAGGACTAGCGGGAGTCGCTCAAGAGACCCAGTACTTC

j_gene: TRBJ1-5
v_gene: TRBV28
abundance: .
d_gene: TRBD1
CDR3aa: CASSMQGEGSNQPQHF
CDR3nt: TGTGCCAGTTCTATGCAGGGGGAAGGGTCTAATCAGCCCCAGCATTTT

j_gene: TRBJ1-2
v_gene: TRBV6-6
abundance: .
d_gene: .
CDR3aa: CASAWDYGYTF
CDR3nt: TGTGCCAGCGCTTGGGACTATGGCTACACCTTC

j_gene: TRBJ2-1
v_gene: TRBV11-3
abundance: many
d_gene: .
CDR3aa: CASSLDSYNEQFF
CDR3nt: TGCGCCAGCAGCTTGGACAGCTACAATGAGCAGTTCTTC

j_gene: TRBJ2-2
v_gene: TRBV11-2
abundance: .
d_gene: TRBD2
CDR3aa: CASSLDTTSGSTGELFF
CDR3nt: TGTGCCAGCAGCTTAGATACGACTAGCGGGAGCACCGGGGAGCTGTTTTTT

j_gene: TRBJ1-1
v_gene: TRBV20-1
abundance: few
d_gene: .
CDR3aa: CSARPPRQAAGGTEAFF
CDR3nt: TGCAGTGCTAGACCCCCTCGACAGGCCGCGGGGGGCACTGAAGCTTTCTTT

j_gene: TRBJ2-2
v_gene: TRBV5-8
abundance: few
d_gene: TRBD1
CDR3aa: CASSRTGTNTGELFF
CDR3nt: TGTGCCAGCAGCAGGACAGGAACGAACACCGGGGAGCTGTTTTTT

j_gene: TRBJ2-7
v_gene: TRBV10-2
abundance: .
d_gene: .
CDR3aa: CASSEAGQSYEQYF
CDR3nt: TGCGCCAGCAGTGAGGCCGGACAGTCCTACGAGCAGTACTTC

j_gene: TRBJ2-3
v_gene: TRBV5-1
abundance: .
d_gene: TRBD2
CDR3aa: CASSGRVAGPRDTQYF
CDR3nt: TGCGCCAGCAGCGGGAGGGTAGCAGGACCCCGGGATACGCAGTATTTT

j_gene: TRBJ1-5
v_gene: TRBV6-1
abundance: .
d_gene: .
CDR3aa: CASSRGVLSDQPQHF
CDR3nt: TGTGCCAGCAGTCGTGGGGTCCTTTCTGATCAGCCCCAGCATTTT

j_gene: TRBJ1-3
v_gene: TRBV3-1
abundance: .
d_gene: .
CDR3aa: CASSQTQPSGNTIYF
CDR3nt: TGTGCCAGCAGCCAAACACAACCTTCTGGAAACACCATATATTTT

j_gene: TRBJ2-1
v_gene: TRBV18
abundance: .
d_gene: .
CDR3aa: CASSPPTQFNEQFF
CDR3nt: TGTGCCAGCTCACCACCCACACAGTTTAATGAGCAGTTCTTC

j_gene: TRBJ1-1
v_gene: TRBV7-6
abundance: .
d_gene: .
CDR3aa: CASSGTPDVGGHTEAFF
CDR3nt: TGTGCCAGCAGCGGTACCCCCGACGTGGGAGGTCACACTGAAGCTTTCTTT

j_gene: TRBJ1-5
v_gene: TRBV29-1
abundance: few
d_gene: .
CDR3aa: CSVVVGSSNQPQHF
CDR3nt: TGCAGCGTTGTTGTAGGGTCTAGCAATCAGCCCCAGCATTTT

j_gene: TRBJ1-5
v_gene: TRBV29-1
abundance: .
d_gene: TRBD1
CDR3aa: CSVEEQGSAGPQHF
CDR3nt: TGCAGCGTTGAAGAACAGGGGTCAGCAGGGCCCCAGCATTTT

j_gene: TRBJ1-1
v_gene: TRBV4-3
abundance: few
d_gene: .
CDR3aa: CASSQDGKNTEAFF
CDR3nt: TGCGCCAGCAGCCAAGACGGTAAGAACACTGAAGCTTTCTTT

j_gene: TRBJ1-5
v_gene: TRBV28
abundance: few
d_gene: .
CDR3aa: CASSAHSGSNQPQHF
CDR3nt: TGTGCCAGCAGTGCCCATTCGGGGAGCAATCAGCCCCAGCATTTT

j_gene: TRBJ2-1
v_gene: TRBV12-3/TRBV12-4
abundance: .
d_gene: .
CDR3aa: CASRPGSYNEQFF
CDR3nt: TGTGCCAGCAGGCCCGGGTCCTACAATGAGCAGTTCTTC

j_gene: TRBJ2-1
v_gene: TRBV7-2
abundance: .
d_gene: .
CDR3aa: CASSLDNNEQFF
CDR3nt: TGTGCCAGCAGCTTAGACAACAATGAGCAGTTCTTC

j_gene: TRBJ1-1
v_gene: TRBV18
abundance: many
d_gene: .
CDR3aa: CASSPQRNTEAFF
CDR3nt: TGTGCCAGCTCACCACAGAGGAACACTGAAGCTTTCTTT

j_gene: TRBJ1-5
v_gene: TRBV6-5
abundance: few
d_gene: .
CDR3aa: CASSYGTYSNQPQHF
CDR3nt: TGTGCCAGCAGTTACGGGACTTATAGCAATCAGCCCCAGCATTTT

j_gene: TRBJ1-2
v_gene: TRBV7-9
abundance: .
d_gene: TRBD1
CDR3aa: CASSSQIQGNGYTF
CDR3nt: TGTGCCAGCAGCTCACAGATACAGGGGAATGGCTACACCTTC

j_gene: TRBJ2-7
v_gene: TRBV12-3/TRBV12-4
abundance: .
d_gene: TRBD2
CDR3aa: CASSRRLAGEWEQYF
CDR3nt: TGTGCCAGCAGCCGCCGACTAGCGGGAGAGTGGGAGCAGTACTTC

j_gene: TRBJ2-1
v_gene: TRBV5-4
abundance: .
d_gene: TRBD2
CDR3aa: CASSLSGRRPHEQFF
CDR3nt: TGTGCCAGCAGCTTGAGCGGGAGACGGCCTCATGAGCAGTTCTTC

j_gene: TRBJ1-1
v_gene: TRBV10-3
abundance: few
d_gene: .
CDR3aa: CAISSGVGTEAFF
CDR3nt: TGTGCCATCAGTTCCGGGGTTGGGACTGAAGCTTTCTTT

j_gene: TRBJ2-5
v_gene: TRBV18
abundance: .
d_gene: .
CDR3aa: CASQRGDQSLETQYF
CDR3nt: TGTGCCAGCCAACGTGGGGACCAATCCCTGGAGACCCAGTACTTC

j_gene: TRBJ1-4
v_gene: TRBV12-3/TRBV12-4
abundance: .
d_gene: .
CDR3aa: CASSPTGTNEKLFF
CDR3nt: TGTGCCAGCAGTCCGACAGGAACTAATGAAAAACTGTTTTTT

j_gene: TRBJ2-1
v_gene: TRBV7-6
abundance: .
d_gene: .
CDR3aa: CASRRGLSDNEQFF
CDR3nt: TGTGCCAGCAGACGGGGACTTTCCGACAATGAGCAGTTCTTC

j_gene: TRBJ2-3
v_gene: TRBV6-2/TRBV6-3
abundance: few
d_gene: TRBD2
CDR3aa: CASSYSGRTDTQYF
CDR3nt: TGTGCCAGCAGTTACAGCGGGAGGACAGATACGCAGTATTTT

j_gene: TRBJ2-1
v_gene: TRBV19
abundance: .
d_gene: .
CDR3aa: CASSGLSIPAQFF
CDR3nt: TGTGCCAGTAGTGGCTTGTCTATCCCGGCGCAGTTCTTC

j_gene: TRBJ2-2
v_gene: TRBV7-9
abundance: .
d_gene: .
CDR3aa: CASESGDTGELFF
CDR3nt: TGTGCCAGCGAGTCGGGAGACACCGGGGAGCTGTTTTTT